The next 12 T cell receptor beta chains were all read from a single sample in a study of blood T cell repertoires in COVID-19. This table comes from immunoSEQ multiplex PCR, and its TCRdb copy is limited to in-frame clones, with some not included. The sample shows approximately 93,000 clones, about 75% of them seen only once. Sequenced: peripheral blood. These receptor sequences come from a woman older than 75 with acute or convalescent COVID-19.

The genes are TRBV7-3 and TRBJ2-4; D gene ambiguous. In germline, CDR1 is SGHTA, CDR2 FQGTGA. Trimming took off 4 bases at V and 8 bases at J, with 12 bases between the two ends. The CDR3 length is 13 residues. The CDR3 nucleotides read TGTGCCAGCAGCTCGACTGAAGGAGACATTCAGTACTTC. This sequence encodes CASSSTEGDIQYF.

The chain links TRBV11-1 to TRBJ1-1, with 7 bases fitting TRBD1. CDR1 SGHAT and CDR2 FQDESV come from the germline V gene (reference sequence). The CDR3 spans 15 residues. V dropped 5 bases and J dropped 0; count of bases not matched to a gene: 6. The DNA for the CDR3 is TGTGCCAGCAGCCCTCGGACAGGCCTGAACACTGAAGCTTTCTTT. It codes for CASSPRTGLNTEAFF.

This chain connects TRBV10-3 to TRBJ1-2; the match to TRBD1 covers 7 bases. After removal of 0 bases from V and 5 bases from J, the junction contained 6 bases not matched to a gene. Germline CDR1 is ENHRY and CDR2 is SYGVKD. This CDR3 is 15 amino acids long. As DNA, the CDR3 is TGTGCCATCAGTGAGTCCCGACAGGGATCTTATGGCTACACCTTC. Translating gives CAISESRQGSYGYTF.

The rearrangement uses TRBV30 and TRBJ1-6; D may be TRBD1 (6 bases). The CDR3 totals 14 residues. Germline V gene lookup returns CDR1 GTSNPN and CDR2 SVGIG (reference sequence). V was cut by 0 bases and J by 9 bases, with 12 bases left in between. CDR3 coding DNA: TGTGCCTGGAGTGTTGGGGGCCAGTCTTCACCCCTCCACTTT. Translation gives CAWSVGGQSSPLHF.

This clone was observed once. V usage is TRBV4-1 and J usage is TRBJ2-7, with TRBD1 matching 11 bases. With V trimmed by 0 bases and J by 3 bases, 4 bases remained unmatched. This CDR3 is built from 16 residues. Looked up from germline, CDR1 is MGHRA and CDR2 is YSYEKL. This CDR3 is CASSQDFGTGGYEQYF. The DNA for the CDR3 is TGCGCCAGCAGCCAAGATTTCGGGACAGGGGGCTACGAGCAGTACTTC.

V usage is TRBV7-8 and J usage is TRBJ2-1, with 7 bases identical to TRBD2. CDR1 and CDR2 from the germline V gene are SGHVS and FQNEAQ. V trimming: 8 bases; J trimming: 3 bases; junction bases outside the gene matches: 4. The CDR3 contains 13 residues. The DNA for the CDR3 is TGTGCCAGCGGCCGGGACTACTACAATGAGCAGTTCTTC. Its translation: CASGRDYYNEQFF.

The rearrangement links TRBV5-8 to TRBJ1-5; the D gene is possibly TRBD1 (5 bases). The CDR3 extends over 13 amino acids. V was cut by 3 bases and J by 5 bases, with 9 bases left in between. Germline CDR1 reads SGHTS; CDR2 reads YDEGEE. The CDR3 loop reads CASSSDRYQPQHF. The CDR3 DNA sequence: TGTGCCAGCAGCTCTGACAGATATCAGCCCCAGCATTTT.

The chain combines TRBV7-2 with TRBJ1-3; no clear D. The CDR3 covers 16 residues. V dropped 2 bases and J dropped 4 bases, with 15 bases sitting between them. The germline V gene has CDR1 SGHTA and CDR2 FQGNSA. Here the CDR3 DNA reads TGTGCCAGCAGCTTATCTCGGGGAGGATCAGGAAACACCATATATTTT. As protein: CASSLSRGGSGNTIYF.

The genes are TRBV27 and TRBJ2-1, with 8 bases matching TRBD2. Germline CDR1 MNHEY, CDR2 SMNVEV (reference sequence). CDR3 length equals 13 residues. With 4 bases clipped from V and 7 bases from J, the junction kept 3 bases outside the gene matches. The CDR3 DNA follows: TGTGCCAGCAGTTGGGAGCGGGAGAATGAGCAGTTCTTC. Residues: CASSWERENEQFF.

The chain uses TRBV28 and TRBJ1-4; D uncertain. The CDR3 spans 15 residues. Looked up from germline, CDR1 is MDHEN and CDR2 is SYDVKM. V was trimmed by 2 bases and J by 8 bases, leaving 15 bases between them. CDR3 protein: CASSLPRTFGEKLFF. DNA of the CDR3: TGTGCCAGCAGTTTACCTCGAACTTTCGGGGAAAAACTGTTTTTT. The full variable domain, in which reference TRBV28 and TRBJ1-4 provide the parts outside the CDR3, is DVKVTQSSRYLVKRTGEKVFLECVQDMDHENMFWYRQDPGLGLRLIYFSYDVKMKEKGDIPEGYSVSREKKERFSLILESASTNQTSMYLCASSLPRTFGEKLFFGSGTQLSVL.

This clone was seen only a few times. The chain joins TRBV2 to TRBJ2-1; the match to TRBD1 covers 11 bases. V dropped 7 bases and J dropped 8; count of bases not matched to a gene: 7. The CDR3 has 14 amino acids. Per the germline V gene, CDR1 is SNHLY and CDR2 is FYNNEI. This chain's CDR3 is CASTGTGGMYEQFF. In DNA form, the CDR3 reads TGTGCCAGCACCGGGACAGGGGGTATGTATGAGCAGTTCTTC.

The chain is built from TRBV12-3 or TRBV12-4 and TRBJ2-3, with D maybe TRBD2 (5 bases). The ends were cut back, 6 bases at V and 6 bases at J, with 7 bases in the middle. This CDR3 is built from 11 residues. The CDR3 loop reads CASSQRDTQYF. CDR3 DNA: TGTGCCAGCAGCCAGCGGGATACGCAGTATTTT.